This record concerns one T cell receptor (beta chain) sequence. The sample is drawn from a study of brain T cells in children with intractable seizures. The data were produced by immunoSEQ multiplex PCR, yet TCRdb's version contains in-frame clones alone and is incomplete. This sample has about 340,000 clones; 93% occur once, and the top ten carry 4.5% to 7%. The CDR3 spans 14 residues. V dropped 3 bases and J dropped 5; count of bases not matched to a gene: 6. Per the germline V gene, CDR1 is GTSNPN and CDR2 is SVGIG (reference sequence). Indicated time point: blood from clinic visit 5 months post-surgery; TSC patient then seizure free.

This TCR derives from a boy less than two years old with tuberous sclerosis and intractable seizures. V is TRBV30 and J is TRBJ1-1, with 10 bases aligning to TRBD1. Sequenced here: peripheral blood, sampled approximately 5 months after surgery. The CDR3 DNA reads TGTGCCTGGAGCCTGGACAGGGGGGGTACTGAAGCTTTCTTT. As protein: CAWSLDRGGTEAFF.